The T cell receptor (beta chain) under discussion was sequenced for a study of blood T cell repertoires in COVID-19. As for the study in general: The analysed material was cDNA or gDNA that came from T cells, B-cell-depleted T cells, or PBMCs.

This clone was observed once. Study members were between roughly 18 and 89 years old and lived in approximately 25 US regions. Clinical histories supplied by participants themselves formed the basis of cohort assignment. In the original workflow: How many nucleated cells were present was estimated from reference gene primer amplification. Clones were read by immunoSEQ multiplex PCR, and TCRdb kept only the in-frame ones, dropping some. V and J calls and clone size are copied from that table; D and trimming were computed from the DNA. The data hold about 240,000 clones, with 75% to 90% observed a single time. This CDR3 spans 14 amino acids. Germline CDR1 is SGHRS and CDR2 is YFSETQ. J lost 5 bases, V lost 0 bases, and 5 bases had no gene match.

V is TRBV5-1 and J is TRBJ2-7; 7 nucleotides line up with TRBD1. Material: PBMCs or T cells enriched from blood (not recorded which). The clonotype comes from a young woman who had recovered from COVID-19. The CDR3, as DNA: TGCGCCAGCAGCTTGGTCCAAGGGGGCGACGAGCAGTACTTC. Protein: CASSLVQGGDEQYF.